The clone carrying this TCR beta chain was recorded a few times. Its antigen is not known. This entry is derived from a study of CD8 T cells in ankylosing spondylitis. TCRdb passed the 5' RACE reads through MiXCR, listing each CDR3 protein once. The sample has some 140,000 distinct CDR3 sequences, around 7.9% seen once; the top ten hold under 15%. General study points: The authors found the disease-linked clones to be CD8+ and relatively rare in peripheral blood. Matched ankylosing spondylitis synovial fluid reportedly showed significant enrichment of disease-linked clones.

CDR1 SGHRS and CDR2 YFSETQ come from the germline V gene. Trimming shortened V by 5 bases and J by 7 bases, and 17 bases separated the two germline ends. The CDR3 loop spans 14 amino acids. J is TRBJ2-3 and V is TRBV5-1; unclear D gene. The source of this sequence is a female donor with ankylosing spondylitis or in good health (not recorded which). Sample: blood, either unsorted or a sorted T cell fraction (not recorded which). CDR3 amino acids: CASSQGSGLNTQYF. CDR3 nucleotides: TGCGCCAGCAGTCAAGGATCGGGTTTAAATACGCAGTATTTT.